This is a list of T cell receptor beta chains from one sample in a study of Ad26.COV2.S vaccination and SARS-CoV-2 variants. Assay used: immunoSEQ multiplex PCR; TCRdb lists only in-frame clones, some missing. The top ten clones hold 2.5% to 3.5% of a sample with about 280,000 clones, around 87% of them seen once. This specimen consisted of peripheral blood, obtained in a trial of Ad26.COV2.S vaccine versus placebo. The receptors were sampled from a person between 18 and 65 years old who received the Ad26.COV2.S COVID-19 vaccine or a placebo. Each CDR3 is given with its conserved first and last residue. D genes are given only for firm matches. Clone size is shown for a subset of rows, as once, few, many or a class of expanded clone.

d_call	v_call	cdr3_length	j_call	clone_size	cdr3_aa	cdr3_nt
.	TRBV7-9	16	TRBJ1-2	.	CASSLDTRRERNGYTF	TGTGCCAGCAGCCTAGATACCCGGCGGGAAAGGAATGGCTACACCTTC
.	TRBV19	17	TRBJ1-5	.	CASSIAPTTAYNQPQHF	TGTGCCAGTAGTATAGCCCCTACGACAGCTTATAATCAGCCCCAGCATTTT
TRBD2	TRBV10-2	15	TRBJ2-7	.	CASTGGLAGDYEQYF	TGCGCCAGCACTGGGGGACTAGCGGGGGATTACGAGCAGTACTTC
.	TRBV12-5	14	TRBJ2-1	.	CASGLTTGIDEQFF	TGTGCTAGTGGTTTGACGACAGGTATTGATGAGCAGTTCTTC
.	TRBV6-5	14	TRBJ1-4	.	CASSPPGPGEKLFF	TGTGCCAGCAGCCCCCCCGGTCCGGGTGAAAAACTGTTTTTT
.	TRBV4-1	12	TRBJ2-7	.	CASSQDGRDRVF	TGCGCCAGCAGCCAAGATGGTCGGGACCGGGTCTTC
.	TRBV3-1/TRBV3-2	11	TRBJ2-1	.	CASSHPREQFF	TGTGCCAGCAGCCACCCGCGGGAGCAGTTCTTC
.	TRBV7-9	15	TRBJ2-5	.	CASSRNWGAGETQYF	TGTGCCAGCAGCCGGAACTGGGGGGCAGGTGAGACCCAGTACTTC
TRBD1	TRBV30	13	TRBJ1-5	.	CAWSGGGSQPQHF	TGTGCCTGGAGTGGAGGGGGCAGCCAGCCCCAGCATTTT
TRBD1	TRBV3-1/TRBV3-2	19	TRBJ1-5	.	CASSQRGTGGRGSNQPQHF	TGTGCCAGCAGCCAACGCGGGACAGGGGGAAGAGGGTCCAATCAGCCCCAGCATTTT
TRBD1	TRBV12-3/TRBV12-4	12	TRBJ1-5	.	CASSLGGQPQHF	TGTGCCAGCAGCTTAGGGGGCCAGCCCCAGCATTTT
.	TRBV18	14	TRBJ2-7	.	CASSTGTPSYEQYF	TGTGCCAGCTCAACCGGGACACCGTCCTACGAGCAGTACTTC
.	TRBV5-4	13	TRBJ1-3	.	CASNGDVGNTIYF	TGTGCCAGCAACGGGGACGTCGGAAACACCATATATTTT
TRBD2	TRBV30	17	TRBJ2-1	.	CAWRPGGLGSSYNEQFF	TGTGCCTGGAGGCCGGGGGGGTTAGGGAGCTCCTACAATGAGCAGTTCTTC
TRBD1	TRBV4-1	15	TRBJ2-5	.	CASGPQGEIEETQYF	TGCGCCAGCGGTCCGCAGGGGGAGATTGAAGAGACCCAGTACTTC
.	TRBV10-2	12	TRBJ2-7	.	CASSSLNYEQYF	TGCGCCAGCAGTTCGTTGAACTACGAGCAGTACTTC
.	TRBV5-1	14	TRBJ1-1	once	CASNAGVGSTEAFF	TGCGCCAGCAACGCGGGCGTGGGCTCCACTGAAGCTTTCTTT
.	TRBV7-9	16	TRBJ1-4	.	CASSLAIHATNEKLFF	TGTGCCAGCAGCTTAGCGATCCATGCAACTAATGAAAAACTGTTTTTT
.	TRBV7-9	17	TRBJ2-7	.	CASSLAGGTSLAYEQYF	TGTGCCAGCAGCTTAGCAGGGGGGACATCTCTAGCCTACGAGCAGTACTTC
TRBD1	TRBV5-8	14	TRBJ1-2	.	CASRGTGELRGYTF	TGTGCCAGCAGGGGGACAGGGGAGTTGAGGGGCTACACCTTC
.	TRBV5-1	16	TRBJ1-3	.	CASSLSPGGGGNTIYF	TGCGCCAGCAGCTTGAGCCCGGGGGGAGGCGGAAACACCATATATTTT
.	TRBV30	13	TRBJ1-1	.	CACKQGMYTEAFF	TGTGCCTGCAAACAGGGAATGTACACTGAAGCTTTCTTT
.	TRBV11-2	15	TRBJ1-5	.	CASSPVGTGGQPQHF	TGTGCCAGCAGCCCAGTCGGCACAGGCGGTCAGCCCCAGCATTTT
.	TRBV6-5	11	TRBJ2-3	once	CASSLGTRQYF	TGTGCCAGCAGTCTCGGGACCAGACAGTATTTT
.	TRBV19	13	TRBJ1-2	.	CASSPPGHGGYTF	TGTGCCAGTAGTCCCCCGGGACACGGAGGCTACACCTTC
TRBD2	TRBV19	15	TRBJ2-3	.	CASSIGGGNTDTQYF	TGTGCCAGTAGTATAGGCGGGGGGAACACAGATACGCAGTATTTT
.	TRBV7-2	14	TRBJ2-1	once	CASSFSFVSDEQFF	TGTGCCAGCAGCTTTTCCTTCGTCAGCGATGAGCAGTTCTTC
TRBD2	TRBV13	22	TRBJ2-3	.	CASSLPRFFVSGGANYTDTQYF	TGTGCCAGCAGCCTCCCCCGCTTTTTTGTAAGCGGGGGGGCCAACTACACAGATACGCAGTATTTT
.	TRBV6-5	15	TRBJ1-6	.	CASGPRGAVGSPLHF	TGTGCCAGCGGCCCTAGGGGCGCGGTGGGATCACCCCTCCACTTT
TRBD1	TRBV4-2	17	TRBJ2-2	.	CASSPTPTGGHTGELFF	TGTGCCAGCAGCCCCACCCCGACAGGGGGCCACACCGGGGAGCTGTTTTTT
.	TRBV6-2/TRBV6-3	15	TRBJ2-3	.	CASSYGLQSTDTQYF	TGTGCCAGCAGTTATGGTCTCCAGTCCACAGATACGCAGTATTTT
.	TRBV5-1	15	TRBJ2-7	.	CASSLRGGAPYEQYF	TGCGCCAGCAGCTTGAGGGGCGGGGCCCCCTACGAGCAGTACTTC
.	TRBV28	14	TRBJ2-1	.	CASRALSSYNEQFF	TGTGCCAGCAGGGCCTTAAGCTCCTACAATGAGCAGTTCTTC
.	TRBV2	14	TRBJ1-4	.	CATHGRSFNEKLFF	TGTGCCACCCACGGACGGAGCTTTAATGAAAAACTGTTTTTT
TRBD2	TRBV11-2	15	TRBJ2-7	few	CASSLRLAVSYEQYF	TGTGCCAGCAGCTTACGACTAGCGGTTTCCTACGAGCAGTACTTC
.	TRBV5-6	14	TRBJ2-7	.	CASSLGDTTYEQYF	TGTGCCAGCAGCTTGGGGGACACAACCTACGAGCAGTACTTC